These 17 T cell receptor beta chains originate from one sample sequenced in a study of blood T cell repertoires in COVID-19. Measured with immunoSEQ multiplex PCR; TCRdb has only the in-frame clones, and not every one. The repertoire includes approximately 100,000 clones, under 75% of them detected once, and about 5.9% sits in the top ten. The source material was peripheral blood. All receptors come from an elderly man with acute or convalescent COVID-19.

The V and J genes are TRBV24-1 and TRBJ2-1, with a tentative D call TRBD2 (6 bases). Looked up from germline, CDR1 is KGHDR and CDR2 is SFDVKD. Trimming took off 5 bases at V and 3 bases at J, with 16 bases between the two ends. There are 16 residues in the CDR3. CDR3 bases: TGTGCCACCAGTGTCGCCGGGACTCCGAACTACAATGAGCAGTTCTTC. It codes for CATSVAGTPNYNEQFF.

The CDR3 nucleotides are TGTGCCAGTTCACCTAGCGGGAGTGCCAAAAACATTCAGTACTTC. Amino acid sequence: CASSPSGSAKNIQYF. The chain has TRBV19 and TRBJ2-4; TRBD2 aligns across 10 bases. With 8 bases clipped from V and 1 base from J, the junction kept 5 bases outside the gene matches. Germline V gene sequence: CDR1 LNHDA, CDR2 SQIVND (reference sequence). The CDR3 totals 15 residues.

This chain connects TRBV5-1 to TRBJ2-3, with D maybe TRBD1 (6 bases). Germline CDR1 reads SGHRS; CDR2 reads YFSETQ. The CDR3 contains 16 residues. Trimming shortened V by 2 bases and J by 0 bases, and 13 bases separated the two germline ends. The CDR3 DNA sequence: TGCGCCAGCAGCTTTTGGGGGCCGTCTAGCACAGATACGCAGTATTTT. Translating it yields CASSFWGPSSTDTQYF.

The gene calls are TRBV4-3 and TRBJ2-3, with 8 nucleotides matching TRBD1. This CDR3 has 14 residues. J gave up 5 bases and V 4 bases, and 5 bases lay outside the gene matches. Germline V gene lookup returns CDR1 LGHNA and CDR2 YSLEER. DNA for the CDR3: TGCGCCAGCAGCCCAGGGGGCGCGGGAGATACGCAGTATTTT. Its translation is CASSPGGAGDTQYF.

The chain has TRBV28 and TRBJ2-1, with a weak D call TRBD2 (6 bases). Germline CDR1 is MDHEN and CDR2 is SYDVKM. The CDR3 loop spans 17 amino acids. V shed 6 bases and J shed 4 bases, with 22 bases lying between them. The CDR3 DNA is TGTGCCAGCAGCACGCCTTTTGGCGGGAAGAAGTACAATGAGCAGTTCTTC. It is translated as CASSTPFGGKKYNEQFF.

V is TRBV28 and J is TRBJ1-1; TRBD1 agrees at 11 bases. The CDR3 runs to 15 residues. V trimming: 6 bases; J trimming: 5 bases; junction bases outside the gene matches: 8. The V gene's germline CDR1 is MDHEN and CDR2 SYDVKM. The chain's CDR3 is CASSLLGQGATEAFF. The CDR3 DNA is TGTGCCAGCAGCTTGCTTGGACAGGGGGCAACTGAAGCTTTCTTT. The complete variable domain, with remaining parts taken from reference TRBV28 and TRBJ1-1, reads DVKVTQSSRYLVKRTGEKVFLECVQDMDHENMFWYRQDPGLGLRLIYFSYDVKMKEKGDIPEGYSVSREKKERFSLILESASTNQTSMYLCASSLLGQGATEAFFGQGTRLTVV.

This clone has just a few counts. The CDR3 sequence: CASSIDHGRAGGQPQHF. CDR3 coding DNA: TGTGCCAGTAGTATAGATCACGGCAGGGCCGGGGGTCAGCCCCAGCATTTT. The rearrangement uses TRBV19 and TRBJ1-5, with D perhaps matching TRBD1 (5 bases). CDR1 is LNHDA, CDR2 SQIVND, per germline (reference sequence). The ends were cut back, 0 bases at V and 6 bases at J, with 18 bases in the middle. This CDR3 has 17 amino acids.

V and J are TRBV4-3 and TRBJ2-2; no definite D call. Germline values: CDR1 LGHNA, CDR2 YSLEER. Between the trimmed V and J ends, which lost 0 bases and 5 bases, there was a span of 13 bases. The CDR3 runs to 16 residues. CDR3 sequence (DNA): TGCGCCAGCAGCCAAGATCCGACGGCGAGGACCGGGGAGCTGTTTTTT. It encodes CASSQDPTARTGELFF.

This clone was picked up a small number of times. This chain connects TRBV6-2 or TRBV6-3 to TRBJ2-3; 9 bases align to TRBD2. Germline V gene data show CDR1 as MNHEY and CDR2 as SVGEGT. The CDR3 spans 15 residues. The junction had 3 bases not matched to a gene; V was cut back by 2 bases and J by 3 bases. CDR3 sequence: CASSYLAGRTDTQYF. CDR3 DNA sequence: TGTGCCAGCAGTTACCTAGCGGGAAGGACAGATACGCAGTATTTT.

The CDR3 here is CASSLLGLAGGMETQYF. The CDR3 DNA reads as TGCGCCAGCAGCTTGCTGGGACTAGCGGGAGGTATGGAGACCCAGTACTTC. This chain joins TRBV5-1 and TRBJ2-5, with 15 bases that match TRBD2. The CDR3 has 17 residues. Losses at the gene ends were 1 base for V and 5 bases for J; bases not matched to a gene: 6. Per germline, CDR1 SGHRS and CDR2 YFSETQ.

The rearrangement uses TRBV9 and TRBJ2-5; D might be TRBD1 (5 bases). The CDR3 sequence is 15 residues long. Trimming shortened V by 4 bases and J by 4 bases, and 17 bases separated the two germline ends. From germline, CDR1 is SGDLS and CDR2 YYNGEE. CDR3 in DNA: TGTGCCAGCAGCCGGTCAGGGCCAAAAGGAGAGACCCAGTACTTC. It translates to CASSRSGPKGETQYF.

J is TRBJ2-5 and V is TRBV7-9, with a tentative D call TRBD1 (6 bases). The germline V gene encodes CDR1 SEHNR and CDR2 FQNEAQ (reference sequence). V gave up 6 bases and J gave up 4 bases, with 18 bases separating them. CDR3 size: 15 residues. CDR3 amino acids: CASSTTGYGGETQYF. The CDR3 DNA reads TGTGCCAGCAGTACTACAGGGTATGGGGGAGAGACCCAGTACTTC.

V usage is TRBV4-1 and J usage is TRBJ1-4; 9 bases are shared with TRBD1. The CDR3 spans 16 residues. From germline, CDR1 is MGHRA and CDR2 YSYEKL. V was pared by 4 bases and J by 8 bases, with 11 bases of the junction left unmatched. Written as DNA, the CDR3 is TGCGCCAGCAGCCCTCCTCCCGGGACAGGGCGGGAAAAACTGTTTTTT. Translation gives CASSPPPGTGREKLFF.

This chain links TRBV5-5 with TRBJ2-3, with TRBD1 as a possible D gene (7 bases). Germline CDR1 reads SGHKS; CDR2 reads YYEKEE (reference sequence). The CDR3 extends over 15 amino acids. Trimming took 3 bases from V and 2 from J, leaving 13 bases between them. CDR3 in amino acids: CASSWGQRATDTQYF. The CDR3 DNA reads as TGTGCCAGCAGCTGGGGACAGCGGGCCACAGATACGCAGTATTTT.

The chain uses TRBV2 and TRBJ2-1; perhaps TRBD2 as D (5 bases). Germline CDR1 SNHLY, CDR2 FYNNEI. Trimming took 6 bases from V and 9 from J, leaving 12 bases between them. The CDR3 contains 12 residues. The CDR3 DNA sequence: TGTGCCAGCAGGCTGGGGAGAGTTGAGCAGTTCTTC. As protein: CASRLGRVEQFF.

The genes are TRBV2 and TRBJ2-2; 8 positions match TRBD1. The V gene's germline CDR1 is SNHLY and CDR2 FYNNEI. V was clipped by 10 bases and J by 1 base; unmatched bases: 20. CDR3 length: 19 residues. CDR3 amino acids: CATNPGQGRREQNTGELFF. CDR3 DNA sequence: TGTGCCACGAATCCCGGACAGGGTCGTCGAGAACAGAACACCGGGGAGCTGTTTTTT.

A few counts support this clone. The V and J genes are TRBV5-4 and TRBJ1-2; D is uncertain. Germline values: CDR1 SGHNT, CDR2 YYREEE (reference sequence). V shed 2 bases and J shed 6 bases, with 8 bases lying between them. The CDR3 covers 12 residues. CDR3: CASSLAGDGYTF. In nucleotides, the CDR3 is TGTGCCAGCAGCTTAGCCGGGGATGGCTACACCTTC.